This T cell receptor beta chain was recorded in a study of blood T cell repertoires in COVID-19. About the study: Acute-phase and convalescent COVID-19 samples originated in the United States, Italy and Spain.

Germline CDR1 SGDLS, CDR2 YYNGEE. This CDR3 has 15 amino acids. Deletions cut 6 bases from V and 7 bases from J, with 17 bases between. Participants had their cohort set by participant-reported clinical history. In the authors' methods: Amplifying reference gene primers gave estimates of nucleated cell counts. This table comes from immunoSEQ multiplex PCR, and its TCRdb copy is limited to in-frame clones, with some not included. V, J and clone size are those of that table, while D and trimming were read from the DNA. The sample lists under 250,000 clones; 89% were seen once. Material for sequencing was PBMCs or T cells enriched from blood (not recorded which). The chain carries TRBV9 and TRBJ1-6; no clear D gene. This TCR was sampled from a young woman with acute COVID-19. In nucleotides, the CDR3 is TGTGCCAGCAATCGGTTAATGACGGGGAATTCACCCCTCCACTTT. Translated, it gives CASNRLMTGNSPLHF.